This T cell receptor (beta chain) was found in a study of response to subunit inactivated influenza vaccine. Study results and limitations: Authors suggested few new T cells are recruited by each seasonal influenza vaccination.

Germline loops: CDR1 KGHDR, CDR2 SFDVKD. The CDR3 is 14 amino acids. Trimming removed 4 bases at V and 6 bases at J, with 12 bases between. One entry per CDR3 protein, called by TCRdb with MiXCR from the RT-PCR reads. The sample yields about 620,000 distinct CDR3 sequences, 10% to 15% seen once. On this clonotype itself: Its antigen is undetermined.

This chain connects TRBV24-1 to TRBJ2-1; D is perhaps TRBD1 or TRBD2 (5 bases each). The sequenced sample was PBMCs from blood, obtained on the day of vaccination. The clonotype comes from a man in his forties or fifties who received an inactivated influenza vaccine. The CDR3 reads CATSDSGTFNEQFF. CDR3 DNA sequence: TGTGCCACCAGTGACTCCGGGACCTTCAATGAGCAGTTCTTC.